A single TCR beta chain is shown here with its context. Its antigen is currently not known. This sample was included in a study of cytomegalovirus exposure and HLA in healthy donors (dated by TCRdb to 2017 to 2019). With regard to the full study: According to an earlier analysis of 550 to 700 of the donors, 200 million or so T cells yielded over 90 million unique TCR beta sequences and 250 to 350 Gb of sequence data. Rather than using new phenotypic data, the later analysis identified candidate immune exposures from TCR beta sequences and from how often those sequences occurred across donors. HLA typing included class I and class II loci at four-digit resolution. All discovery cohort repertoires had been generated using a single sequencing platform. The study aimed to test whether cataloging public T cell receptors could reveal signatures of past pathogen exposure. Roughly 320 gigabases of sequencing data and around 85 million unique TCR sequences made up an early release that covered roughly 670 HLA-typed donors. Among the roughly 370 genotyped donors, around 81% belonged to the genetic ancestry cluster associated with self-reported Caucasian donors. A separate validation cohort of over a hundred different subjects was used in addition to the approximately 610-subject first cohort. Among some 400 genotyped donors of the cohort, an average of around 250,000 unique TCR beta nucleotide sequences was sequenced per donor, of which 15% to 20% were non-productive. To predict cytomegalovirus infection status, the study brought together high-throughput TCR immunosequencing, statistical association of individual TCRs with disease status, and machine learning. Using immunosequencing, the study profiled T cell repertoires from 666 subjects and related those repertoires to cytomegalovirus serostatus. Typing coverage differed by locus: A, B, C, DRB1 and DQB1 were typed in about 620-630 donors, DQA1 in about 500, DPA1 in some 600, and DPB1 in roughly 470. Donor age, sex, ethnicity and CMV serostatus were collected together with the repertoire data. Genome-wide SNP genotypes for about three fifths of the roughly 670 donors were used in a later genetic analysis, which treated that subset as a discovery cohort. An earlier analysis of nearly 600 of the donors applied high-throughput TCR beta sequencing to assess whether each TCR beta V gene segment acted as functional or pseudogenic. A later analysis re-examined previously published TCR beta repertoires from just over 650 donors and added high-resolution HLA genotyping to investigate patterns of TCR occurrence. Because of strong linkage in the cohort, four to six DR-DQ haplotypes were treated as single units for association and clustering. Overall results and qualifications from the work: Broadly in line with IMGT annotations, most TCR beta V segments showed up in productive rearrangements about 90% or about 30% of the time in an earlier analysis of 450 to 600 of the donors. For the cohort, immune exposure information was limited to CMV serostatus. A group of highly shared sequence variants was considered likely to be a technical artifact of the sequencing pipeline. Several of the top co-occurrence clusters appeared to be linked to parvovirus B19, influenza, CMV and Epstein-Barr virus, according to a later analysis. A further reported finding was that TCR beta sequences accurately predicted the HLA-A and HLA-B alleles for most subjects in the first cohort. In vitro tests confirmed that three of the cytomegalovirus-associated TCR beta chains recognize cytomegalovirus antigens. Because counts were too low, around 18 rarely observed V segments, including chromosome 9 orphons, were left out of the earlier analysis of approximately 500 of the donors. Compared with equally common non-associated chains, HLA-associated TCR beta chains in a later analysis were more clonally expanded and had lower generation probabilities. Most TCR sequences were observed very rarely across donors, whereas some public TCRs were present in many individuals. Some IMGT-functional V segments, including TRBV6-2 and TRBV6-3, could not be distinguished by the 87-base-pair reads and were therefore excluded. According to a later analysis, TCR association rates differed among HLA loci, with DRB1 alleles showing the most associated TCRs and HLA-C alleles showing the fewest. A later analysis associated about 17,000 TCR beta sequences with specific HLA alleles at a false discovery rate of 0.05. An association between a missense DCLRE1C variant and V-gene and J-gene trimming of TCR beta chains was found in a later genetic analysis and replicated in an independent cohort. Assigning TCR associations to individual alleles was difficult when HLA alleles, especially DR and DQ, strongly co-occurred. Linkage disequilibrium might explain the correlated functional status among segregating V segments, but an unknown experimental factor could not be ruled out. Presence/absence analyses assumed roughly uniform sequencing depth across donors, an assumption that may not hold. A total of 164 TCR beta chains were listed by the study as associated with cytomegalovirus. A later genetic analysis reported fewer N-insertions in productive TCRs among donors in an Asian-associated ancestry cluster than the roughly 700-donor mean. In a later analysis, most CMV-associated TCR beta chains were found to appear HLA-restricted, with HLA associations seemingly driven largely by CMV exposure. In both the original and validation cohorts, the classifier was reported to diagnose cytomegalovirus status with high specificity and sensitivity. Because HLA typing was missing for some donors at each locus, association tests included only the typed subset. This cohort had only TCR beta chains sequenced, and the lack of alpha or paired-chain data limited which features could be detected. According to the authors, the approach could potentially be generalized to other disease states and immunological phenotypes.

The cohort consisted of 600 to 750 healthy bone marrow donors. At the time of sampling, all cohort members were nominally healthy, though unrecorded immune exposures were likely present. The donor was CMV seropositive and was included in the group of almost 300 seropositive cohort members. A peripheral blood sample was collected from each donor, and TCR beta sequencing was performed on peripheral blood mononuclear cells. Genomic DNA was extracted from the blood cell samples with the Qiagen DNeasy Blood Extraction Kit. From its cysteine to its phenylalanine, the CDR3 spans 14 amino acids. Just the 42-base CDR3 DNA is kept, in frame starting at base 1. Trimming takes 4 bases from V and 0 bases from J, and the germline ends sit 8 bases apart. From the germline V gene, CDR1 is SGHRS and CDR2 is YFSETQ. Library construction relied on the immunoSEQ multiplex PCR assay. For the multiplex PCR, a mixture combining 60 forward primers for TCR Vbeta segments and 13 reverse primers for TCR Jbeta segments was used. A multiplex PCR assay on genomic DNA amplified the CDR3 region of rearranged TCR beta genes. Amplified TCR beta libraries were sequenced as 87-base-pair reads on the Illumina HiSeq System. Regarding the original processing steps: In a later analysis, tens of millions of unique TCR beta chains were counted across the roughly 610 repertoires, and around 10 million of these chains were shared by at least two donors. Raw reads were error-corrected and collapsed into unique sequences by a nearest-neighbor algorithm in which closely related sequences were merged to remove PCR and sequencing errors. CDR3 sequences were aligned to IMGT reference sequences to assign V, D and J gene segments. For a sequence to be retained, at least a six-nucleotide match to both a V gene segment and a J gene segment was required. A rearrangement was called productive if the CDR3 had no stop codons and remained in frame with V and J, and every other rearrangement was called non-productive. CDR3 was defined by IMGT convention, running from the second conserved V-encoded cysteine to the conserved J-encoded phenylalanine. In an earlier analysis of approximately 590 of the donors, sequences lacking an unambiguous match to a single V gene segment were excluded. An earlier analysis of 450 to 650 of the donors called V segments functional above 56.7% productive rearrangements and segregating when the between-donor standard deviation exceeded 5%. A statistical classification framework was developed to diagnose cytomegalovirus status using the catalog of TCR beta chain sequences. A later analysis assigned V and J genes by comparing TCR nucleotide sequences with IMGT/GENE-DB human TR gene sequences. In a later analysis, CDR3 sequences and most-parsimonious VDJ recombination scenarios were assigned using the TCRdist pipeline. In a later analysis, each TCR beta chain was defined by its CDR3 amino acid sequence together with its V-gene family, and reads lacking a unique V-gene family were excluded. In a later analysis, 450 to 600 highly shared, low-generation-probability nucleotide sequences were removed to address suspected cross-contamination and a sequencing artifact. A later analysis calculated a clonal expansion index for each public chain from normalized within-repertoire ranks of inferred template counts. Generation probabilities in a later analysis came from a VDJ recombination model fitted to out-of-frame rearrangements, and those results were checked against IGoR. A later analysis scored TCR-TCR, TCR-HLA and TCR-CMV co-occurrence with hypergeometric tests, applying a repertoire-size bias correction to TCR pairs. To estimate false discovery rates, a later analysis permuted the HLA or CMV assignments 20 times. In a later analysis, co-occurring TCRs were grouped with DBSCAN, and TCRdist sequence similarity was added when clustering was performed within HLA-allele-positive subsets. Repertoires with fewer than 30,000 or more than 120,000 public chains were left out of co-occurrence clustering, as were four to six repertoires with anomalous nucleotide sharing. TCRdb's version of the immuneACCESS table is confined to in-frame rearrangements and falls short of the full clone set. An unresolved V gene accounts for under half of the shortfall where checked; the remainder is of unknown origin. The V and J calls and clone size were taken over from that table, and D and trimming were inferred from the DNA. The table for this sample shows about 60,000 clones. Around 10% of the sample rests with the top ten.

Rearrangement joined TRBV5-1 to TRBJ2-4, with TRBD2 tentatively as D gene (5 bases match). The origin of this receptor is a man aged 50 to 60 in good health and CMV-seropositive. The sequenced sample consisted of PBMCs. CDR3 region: CASSTGVAKNIQYF. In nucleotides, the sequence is TGCGCCAGCAGCACCGGGGTAGCCAAAAACATTCAGTACTTC.